This entry lists 19 T cell receptor beta chains sequenced from one sample in a study of blood T cell repertoires in COVID-19. Some clones are missing from TCRdb's copy, which holds only in-frame ones; the method was immunoSEQ multiplex PCR. Here the sample spans about 360,000 clones, 88% being singletons. The sample comprised PBMCs or T cells enriched from blood (not recorded which). Receptors originate from a woman aged 40 to 50 with acute COVID-19.

The V and J genes are TRBV20-1 and TRBJ1-1, with a tentative D call TRBD1 (6 bases). This CDR3 contains 11 residues. The germline V gene encodes CDR1 DFQATT and CDR2 SNEGSKA (reference sequence). Between the trimmed V and J ends, which lost 6 bases and 7 bases, there was a span of 12 bases. CDR3 in amino acids: CSARGNIEAFF. The CDR3, as DNA: TGCAGTGCCAGGGGTAATATTGAAGCTTTCTTT.

CDR3 coding DNA: TGTGCCAGCAGCGTCGACAGTCTTAATGAAAAACTGTTTTTT. Translated: CASSVDSLNEKLFF. J is TRBJ1-4 and V is TRBV5-4, with TRBD1 as a possible D gene (5 bases). Trimming took 4 bases from V and 4 from J, leaving 11 bases between them. The germline gives CDR1 SGHNT, CDR2 YYREEE (reference sequence). This CDR3 contains 14 residues.

CDR3 bases: TGTGCCATCAGTGAGGGGGGCGGCGCCCCTCAGCCCCAGCATTTT. Its protein is CAISEGGGAPQPQHF. The rearrangement uses TRBV10-3 and TRBJ1-5; D possibly corresponds to TRBD1 (6 bases). The CDR3 extends over 15 amino acids. V was clipped by 2 bases and J by 6 bases, with 14 bases between them. Germline values: CDR1 ENHRY, CDR2 SYGVKD.

The V call is TRBV6-5, the J call TRBJ1-1; D call uncertain. This CDR3 has 15 amino acids. Germline values: CDR1 MNHEY, CDR2 SVGAGI. Trimming took off 0 bases at V and 4 bases at J, with 12 bases between the two ends. The DNA of the CDR3 is TGTGCCAGCAGTTACTCTCCCAGGTCGAGCACTGAAGCTTTCTTT. The encoded protein is CASSYSPRSSTEAFF.

The chain uses TRBV4-1 and TRBJ1-2; TRBD1 matches at 12 bases. The junction had 9 bases not matched to a gene; V was cut back by 1 base and J by 6 bases. This CDR3 contains 17 residues. Looked up from germline, CDR1 is MGHRA and CDR2 is YSYEKL. In nucleotides, the CDR3 is TGCGCCAGCAGCCAAGTGGGACAGGGGGCTATGGGAGATGGCTACACCTTC. Translated: CASSQVGQGAMGDGYTF.

V is TRBV9 and J is TRBJ2-3, with D perhaps TRBD2 (5 bases). CDR3 length equals 16 residues. Per the germline V gene, CDR1 is SGDLS and CDR2 is YYNGEE. Trimming left V 3 bases short and J 2 bases short, with 16 bases between. CDR3 in amino acids: CASSDKDQRITDTQYF. The CDR3 nucleotides are TGTGCCAGCAGCGACAAAGACCAGCGGATCACAGATACGCAGTATTTT.

The genes are TRBV5-5 and TRBJ2-5; weak D call: TRBD1 (6 bases). CDR3 length: 15 residues. The germline V gene has CDR1 SGHKS and CDR2 YYEKEE (reference sequence). The V and J ends lost 0 bases and 2 bases respectively, with 11 bases between them. The CDR3, as DNA: TGTGCCAGCAGCTTGGACGCCGGACAGCAAGAGACCCAGTACTTC. Translating gives CASSLDAGQQETQYF.

The chain joins TRBV5-1 to TRBJ2-5; TRBD1 might be the D (5 bases). Trimming cost V 3 bases and J 0 bases, with 12 bases left between them. The CDR3 is 15 amino acids. Germline CDR1 and CDR2: SGHRS and YFSETQ. The CDR3 sequence is CASSSSAGHQETQYF. In nucleotides, the CDR3 is TGCGCCAGCAGCTCTTCGGCAGGGCACCAAGAGACCCAGTACTTC.

This chain connects TRBV7-8 to TRBJ1-1; a possible D gene is TRBD1 (5 bases). The germline V gene has CDR1 SGHVS and CDR2 FQNEAQ. Trimming left V 5 bases short and J 1 base short, with 11 bases between. The CDR3 sequence is 14 residues long. CDR3 coding DNA: TGTGCCAGCAGCCGAGTTCAGGGGAACACTGAAGCTTTCTTT. Amino acid sequence: CASSRVQGNTEAFF.

The genes are TRBV2 and TRBJ1-3; D is possibly TRBD1 (5 bases). The CDR3 loop spans 15 amino acids. Germline loops: CDR1 SNHLY, CDR2 FYNNEI. V lost 5 bases to trimming and J lost 0 bases, with 11 bases between them. Here the CDR3 DNA reads TGTGCCAGCAGTACTACCGGGGGCTCTGGAAACACCATATATTTT. Translating it yields CASSTTGGSGNTIYF.

The chain combines TRBV2 with TRBJ2-2; the match to TRBD2 covers 15 bases. J lost 5 bases, V lost 6 bases, and 4 bases had no gene match. Germline-derived CDR1 and CDR2 are SNHLY and FYNNEI. The CDR3 spans 16 residues. The CDR3 region is CASRAGTSGGTGELFF. The CDR3 nucleotides are TGTGCCAGCAGGGCCGGGACTAGCGGGGGGACCGGGGAGCTGTTTTTT. The variable domain in full, completed from reference TRBV2 and TRBJ2-2, reads EPEVTQTPSHQVTQMGQEVILRCVPISNHLYFYWYRQILGQKVEFLVSFYNNEISEKSEIFDDQFSVERPDGSNFTLKIRSTKLEDSAMYFCASRAGTSGGTGELFFGEGSRLTVL.

The chain has TRBV12-3 or TRBV12-4 and TRBJ2-3; tentative D call: TRBD1 (5 bases). Trimming removed 3 bases from V and 4 bases from J, with 8 bases in between. The CDR3 length is 13 residues. As DNA, the CDR3 is TGTGCCAGCAGTTTTATAGGGGCAGATACGCAGTATTTT. It specifies CASSFIGADTQYF.

The V and J genes are TRBV27 and TRBJ1-5; 8 bases fit TRBD1. CDR3 length: 18 amino acids. The V segment lost 8 bases and the J segment 0 bases; nucleotides outside the gene matches: 15. In germline, CDR1 is MNHEY, CDR2 SMNVEV (reference sequence). CDR3 bases: TGTGCCAGCCATTCCTGGACAGGGAGCCTTTATAGCAATCAGCCCCAGCATTTT. Translating gives CASHSWTGSLYSNQPQHF.

The rearrangement links TRBV30 to TRBJ1-6; the D gene is possibly TRBD1 (6 bases). This CDR3 comprises 16 residues. Germline loops: CDR1 GTSNPN, CDR2 SVGIG (reference sequence). Trimming pared 4 bases from V and 8 bases from J, leaving 21 bases between. The CDR3, as DNA: TGTGCCTGGACTTTATTCCGGGTCTACAGGGATTCACCCCTCCACTTT. Translating gives CAWTLFRVYRDSPLHF.

The chain uses TRBV9 and TRBJ1-2; maybe TRBD1 (5 bases). V was shortened by 6 bases and J by 3 bases, with 15 bases between the two germline ends. Germline V gene sequence: CDR1 SGDLS, CDR2 YYNGEE. This CDR3 contains 14 residues. In nucleotides, the CDR3 is TGTGCCAGCAACGGAGGGGTTGGATACTATGGCTACACCTTC. Translating gives CASNGGVGYYGYTF.

The J gene is TRBJ1-2, the V gene TRBV19, with 9 positions matching TRBD1. Germline V gene data show CDR1 as LNHDA and CDR2 as SQIVND (reference sequence). CDR3 length: 16 residues. J was trimmed by 4 bases and V by 5 bases; bases with no gene match: 11. CDR3 sequence reads: CASSAGQGRPLYGYTF. CDR3 nucleotides: TGTGCCAGTAGTGCCGGACAGGGGAGGCCCCTCTATGGCTACACCTTC.

V usage is TRBV7-8 and J usage is TRBJ1-1, with a tentative D call TRBD1 (5 bases). Germline CDR1 reads SGHVS; CDR2 reads FQNEAQ. There are 15 residues in the CDR3. The V and J ends lost 4 bases and 0 bases respectively, with 12 bases between them. CDR3 sequence: CASSSVRGMNTEAFF. In nucleotides, the CDR3 is TGTGCCAGCAGCTCAGTGCGGGGGATGAACACTGAAGCTTTCTTT.

The V and J genes are TRBV2 and TRBJ2-5; 11 nucleotides match TRBD2. The V gene end was trimmed by 8 bases and the J gene end by 4 bases; junction bases not matched to a gene: 12. CDR3 length: 16 residues. Germline CDR1 is SNHLY and CDR2 is FYNNEI. The CDR3 spells CASPPASGGPGETQYF. The CDR3 DNA sequence: TGTGCCAGCCCCCCGGCTAGCGGGGGGCCGGGAGAGACCCAGTACTTC.

This clone showed up just once. The chain has TRBV5-4 and TRBJ1-1; D not certain. This CDR3 has 13 residues. The V and J ends lost 4 bases and 7 bases respectively, with 14 bases between them. Germline V lookup: CDR1 SGHNT, CDR2 YYREEE (reference sequence). The CDR3 DNA follows: TGTGCCAGCAGCCAAGATCCTTCGGGTGAAGCTTTCTTT. Translating gives CASSQDPSGEAFF.